These T cell receptor beta chains were read from a single sample in a study of shared T cell receptors in the human thymus. Clones were read by immunoSEQ multiplex PCR, and TCRdb kept only the in-frame ones, dropping some. The sample has a few hundred thousand clones, approximately 95% seen once. Sequences were obtained from thymocytes. These receptors were collected from a human donor. CDR3s leave out the opening cysteine and the closing phenylalanine or tryptophan. Each record gives: CDR3 length, V gene, J gene, D gene, CDR3 protein. A D gene is named only where the DNA matches it firmly.

12	TRBV29-1	TRBJ2-7	-	SVAQTPSTYEQY
16	TRBV7-3	TRBJ2-3	TRBD2	ASSLMGVAGGSTDTQY
13	TRBV2	TRBJ2-1	-	ASRANRVAFNEQF
13	TRBV5-1	TRBJ2-3	-	ASSQEGRDTDTQY
13	TRBV4-1	TRBJ2-7	-	ASSAGWADSYEQY
14	TRBV6-1	TRBJ2-7	TRBD1	ASSAQGQADPYEQY
14	TRBV25-1	TRBJ1-4	TRBD1	ASSEYVGRGGEKLF
8	TRBV27	TRBJ1-2	-	SEGHYGYT
12	TRBV5-1	-	TRBD2	ASSWREGADEQY
11	TRBV28	TRBJ2-7	-	ASSSNRSYEQY
13	TRBV2	TRBJ2-3	TRBD1	ASCRTGGFTDTQY
14	TRBV5-1	TRBJ1-1	-	ASISTTGALNTEAF
12	TRBV6-5	TRBJ1-5	TRBD1	ASSYSQGAQPQH
11	TRBV14	TRBJ2-1	-	ASSPDTYNEQF
11	TRBV7-6	TRBJ1-2	TRBD1	ASSGDRVYGYT
13	TRBV19	TRBJ2-3	TRBD2	ASSIASGSEYTQY
14	TRBV28	TRBJ1-1	TRBD1	ASSLSYRDSRTEAF
12	TRBV6-5	TRBJ1-1	-	ASTARGRRTEAF
11	TRBV28	TRBJ2-7	-	ASRLALYFEQY
12	TRBV15	TRBJ2-7	-	ATSRAGLSYEQY
13	TRBV5-4	TRBJ1-6	-	ASSLRGDSNSPLH
13	TRBV5-1	TRBJ2-2	-	ASSSRSGITGELF
14	TRBV7-9	TRBJ2-5	TRBD2	ASSFRLAGGRETQY
15	TRBV6-1	TRBJ2-7	TRBD1	ASSVHLGGQGSYEQY
14	TRBV5-3	TRBJ2-7	TRBD2	ARRKGGASGKYEQY
12	TRBV4-1	TRBJ1-1	-	ASSQVQENTEAF